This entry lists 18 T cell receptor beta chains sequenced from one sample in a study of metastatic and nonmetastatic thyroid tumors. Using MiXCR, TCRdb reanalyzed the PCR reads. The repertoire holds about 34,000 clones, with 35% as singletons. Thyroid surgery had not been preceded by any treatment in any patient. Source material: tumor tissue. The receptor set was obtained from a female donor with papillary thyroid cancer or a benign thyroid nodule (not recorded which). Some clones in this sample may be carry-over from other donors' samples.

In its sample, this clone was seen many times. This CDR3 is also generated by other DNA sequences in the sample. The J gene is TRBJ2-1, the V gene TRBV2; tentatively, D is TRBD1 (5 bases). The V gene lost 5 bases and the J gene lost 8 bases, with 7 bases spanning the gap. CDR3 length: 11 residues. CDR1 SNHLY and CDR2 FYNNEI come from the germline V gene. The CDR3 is CASSTRDEQFF. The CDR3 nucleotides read TGTGCCAGCAGTACCAGGGATGAGCAGTTCTTC.

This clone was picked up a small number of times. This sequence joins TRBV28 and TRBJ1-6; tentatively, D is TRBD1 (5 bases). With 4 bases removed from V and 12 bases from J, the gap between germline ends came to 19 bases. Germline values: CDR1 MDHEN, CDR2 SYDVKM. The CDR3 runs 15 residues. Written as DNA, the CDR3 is TGTGCCAGCAGTTGGGAGTTGACCTACGGGGGACCCCTCCACTTT. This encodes CASSWELTYGGPLHF.

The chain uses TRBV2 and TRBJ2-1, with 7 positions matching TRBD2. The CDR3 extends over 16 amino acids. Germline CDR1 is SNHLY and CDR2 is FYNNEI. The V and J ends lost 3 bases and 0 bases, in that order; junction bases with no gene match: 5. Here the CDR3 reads CASSDEGGSSYNEQFF. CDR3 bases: TGTGCCAGCAGTGATGAGGGCGGGAGCTCCTACAATGAGCAGTTCTTC. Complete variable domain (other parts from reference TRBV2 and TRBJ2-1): EPEVTQTPSHQVTQMGQEVILRCVPISNHLYFYWYRQILGQKVEFLVSFYNNEISEKSEIFDDQFSVERPDGSNFTLKIRSTKLEDSAMYFCASSDEGGSSYNEQFFGPGTRLTVL.

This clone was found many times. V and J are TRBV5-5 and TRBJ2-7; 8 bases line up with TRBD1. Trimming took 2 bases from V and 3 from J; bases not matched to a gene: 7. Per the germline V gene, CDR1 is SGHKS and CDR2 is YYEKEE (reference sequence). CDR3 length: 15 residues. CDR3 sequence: CASSFTRDRGYEQYF. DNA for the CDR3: TGTGCCAGCAGCTTCACTCGCGACAGGGGCTACGAGCAGTACTTC.

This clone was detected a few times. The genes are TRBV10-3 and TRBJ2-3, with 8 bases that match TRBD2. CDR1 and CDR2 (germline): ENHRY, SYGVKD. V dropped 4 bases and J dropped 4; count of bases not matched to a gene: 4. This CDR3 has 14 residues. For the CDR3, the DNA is TGTGCCATCAGTGCGGGGGGGCAGGCAGATACGCAGTATTTT. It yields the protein CAISAGGQADTQYF.

For the CDR3, the DNA is TGTGCCAGCAGCTTAGTTCCCGAACGTAGCGGGAGACTAGACAATGAGCAGTTCTTC. It specifies CASSLVPERSGRLDNEQFF. The genes are TRBV11-2 and TRBJ2-1, with 9 positions matching TRBD2. The germline gives CDR1 SGHAT, CDR2 FQNNGV. This CDR3 region has 19 residues. The V and J ends lost 1 base and 5 bases, in that order; junction bases with no gene match: 15. Filled out from reference TRBV11-2 and TRBJ2-1, the complete variable domain reads EAGVAQSPRYKIIEKRQSVAFWCNPISGHATLYWYQQILGQGPKLLIQFQNNGVVDDSQLPKDRFSAERLKGVDSTLKIQPAKLEDSAVYLCASSLVPERSGRLDNEQFFGPGTRLTVL.

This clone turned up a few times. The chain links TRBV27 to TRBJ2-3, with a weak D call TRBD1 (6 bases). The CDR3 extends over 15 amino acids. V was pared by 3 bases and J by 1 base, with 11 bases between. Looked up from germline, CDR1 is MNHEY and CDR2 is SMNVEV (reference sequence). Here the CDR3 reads CASSFGRGGTDTQYF. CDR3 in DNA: TGTGCCAGCAGTTTTGGCAGGGGAGGCACAGATACGCAGTATTTT.

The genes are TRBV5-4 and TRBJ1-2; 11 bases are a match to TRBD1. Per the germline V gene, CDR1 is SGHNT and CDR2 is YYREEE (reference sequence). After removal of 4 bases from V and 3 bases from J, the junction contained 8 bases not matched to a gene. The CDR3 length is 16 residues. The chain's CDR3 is CASSGSTGQGDYGYTF. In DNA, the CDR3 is TGTGCCAGCAGCGGATCAACGGGACAGGGGGACTATGGCTACACCTTC.

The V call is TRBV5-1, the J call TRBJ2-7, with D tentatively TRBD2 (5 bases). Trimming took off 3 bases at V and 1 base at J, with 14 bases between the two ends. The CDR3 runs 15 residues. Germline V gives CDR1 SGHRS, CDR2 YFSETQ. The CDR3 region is CASSYGDLWSYEQYF. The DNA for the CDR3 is TGCGCCAGCAGCTACGGGGATCTTTGGTCCTACGAGCAGTACTTC.

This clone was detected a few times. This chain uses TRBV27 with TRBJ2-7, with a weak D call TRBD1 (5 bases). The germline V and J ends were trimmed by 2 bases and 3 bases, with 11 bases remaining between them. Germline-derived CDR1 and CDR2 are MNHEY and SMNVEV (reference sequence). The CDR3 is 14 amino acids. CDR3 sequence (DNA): TGTGCCAGCAGTTTAAGGGGTGTGGGCTACGAGCAGTACTTC. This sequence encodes CASSLRGVGYEQYF.

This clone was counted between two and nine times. Here the CDR3 DNA reads TGTGCCAGCAGCCGGTCTGGAAACACCATATATTTT. As protein: CASSRSGNTIYF. The V gene is TRBV6-2 or TRBV6-3, the J gene TRBJ1-3; D gene unclear. The germline V and J ends were trimmed by 6 bases and 1 base, with 4 bases remaining between them. Germline lookup yields CDR1 MNHEY and CDR2 SVGEGT. CDR3 length: 12 residues.

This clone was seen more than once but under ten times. CDR3 nucleotides: TGTGCCAGCACTTGGAGTGGGGAGCAGTACTTC. Translation gives CASTWSGEQYF. The rearrangement joins TRBV6-1 to TRBJ2-7, with D hard to call. The CDR3 is 11 residues long. Between the trimmed V and J ends, which lost 7 bases and 7 bases, there was a span of 11 bases. Germline-derived CDR1 and CDR2 are MNHNS and SASEGT.

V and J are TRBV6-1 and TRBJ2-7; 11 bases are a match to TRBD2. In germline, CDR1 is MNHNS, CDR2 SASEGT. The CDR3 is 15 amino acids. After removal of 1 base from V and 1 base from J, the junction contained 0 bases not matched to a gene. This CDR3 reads CASSEGTSGSYEQYF. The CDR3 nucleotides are TGTGCCAGCAGTGAAGGGACTAGCGGGTCCTACGAGCAGTACTTC.

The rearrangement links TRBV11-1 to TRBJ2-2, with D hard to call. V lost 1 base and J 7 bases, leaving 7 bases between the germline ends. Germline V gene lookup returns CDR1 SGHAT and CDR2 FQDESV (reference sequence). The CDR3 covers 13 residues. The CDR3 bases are TGTGCCAGCAGCTTAGAGAGCCACGGGGAGCTGTTTTTT. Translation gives CASSLESHGELFF.

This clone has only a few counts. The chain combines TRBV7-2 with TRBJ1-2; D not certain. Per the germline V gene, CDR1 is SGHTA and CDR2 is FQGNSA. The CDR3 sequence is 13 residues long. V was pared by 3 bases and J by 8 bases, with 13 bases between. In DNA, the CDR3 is TGTGCCAGCAGCTTTGCATGGGCGGGGGGCTACACCTTC. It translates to CASSFAWAGGYTF.

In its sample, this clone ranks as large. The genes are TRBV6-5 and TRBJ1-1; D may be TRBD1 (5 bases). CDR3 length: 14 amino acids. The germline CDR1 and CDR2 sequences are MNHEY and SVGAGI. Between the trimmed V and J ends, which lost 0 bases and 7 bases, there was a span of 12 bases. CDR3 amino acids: CASSYSGGWNEAFF. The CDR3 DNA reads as TGTGCCAGCAGTTACTCGGGGGGGTGGAATGAAGCTTTCTTT.

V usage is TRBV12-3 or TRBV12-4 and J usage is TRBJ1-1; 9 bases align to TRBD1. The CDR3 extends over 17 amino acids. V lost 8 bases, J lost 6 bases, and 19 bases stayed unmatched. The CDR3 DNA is TGTGCCAGCCGGGACAGGGAATTCGGGGCTTGGCAGGCTGAAGCTTTCTTT. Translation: CASRDREFGAWQAEAFF.

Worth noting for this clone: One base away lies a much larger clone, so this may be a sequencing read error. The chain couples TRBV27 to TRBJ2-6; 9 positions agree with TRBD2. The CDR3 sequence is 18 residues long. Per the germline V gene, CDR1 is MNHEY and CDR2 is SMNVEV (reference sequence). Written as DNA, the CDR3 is TGTGCCAGCAGACCTGAAGCGGGAGGTCTGTCCGGGGCCACCGTCCTGACTTTC. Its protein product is CASRPEAGGLSGATVLTF.